This T cell receptor beta chain was sequenced during a study of early T cells in non-severe SARS-CoV-2 infection. At the level of the study: Investigators sequenced bulk RNA drawn from unsorted whole blood, and chains remained unpaired. Study results and caveats: Comparison of clonotypes with VDJdb favored anti-spike CD8 responses while missing private and CD4 specificities.

Unique molecular identifiers were added to individual cDNA molecules. Each CDR3 protein gets one entry after TCRdb re-called the 5' RACE reads with MiXCR. The data hold 70,000 or so distinct CDR3 sequences, with roughly an eighth observed a single time. This clonotype was counted a few times. Its antigen is unknown. Sequenced input: whole blood. The TCR originated in an adult who was a healthcare worker with PCR-confirmed SARS-CoV-2 infection or an uninfected control (not recorded which).

CDR3 region: CASSLANNYGYTF. CDR3 coding DNA: TGTGCCAGCAGCTTAGCAAATAACTATGGCTACACCTTC. The rearrangement links TRBV7-8 to TRBJ1-2; D not certain. Trimming shortened V by 0 bases and J by 1 base, and 3 bases separated the two germline ends. Germline V gives CDR1 SGHVS, CDR2 FQNEAQ. The CDR3 extends over 13 amino acids.